This T cell receptor (beta chain) originates from a study of cytomegalovirus exposure and HLA in healthy donors. Overall study: Within an early data release were about 85 million unique TCRs drawn from HLA-typed donors. The Caucasian-associated ancestry cluster contained approximately 81% of the roughly 370 genotyped donors.

Study results and caveats: V- and J-gene trimming in TCR beta was tied to a missense DCLRE1C variant by an analysis performed later. For most TCR beta V segments, an earlier analysis put the productive rate at about 87% or about 30% of the time.

Details on this clone: Its antigen is currently unknown. One end of the junction fails to match germline, which may point to a read error.

The PCR was carried out with 60 Vbeta primers and 13 Jbeta primers. Sequenced by immunoSEQ multiplex PCR; TCRdb stores in-frame clones only, minus some. The repertoire has about 120,000 clones, approximately 80% of them found once; the top ten carry roughly 3.9%. CDR1 and CDR2 (germline): SEHNR, FQNEAQ (reference sequence). The CDR3 extends over 12 amino acids. The clonotype was recovered from a woman in her twenties or thirties in good health and CMV-seronegative. Sequences were obtained from PBMCs. This sequence joins TRBV7-9 and TRBJ2-7; the D is unclear. Written as DNA, the CDR3 is TGTTCCAGCAGCTTAGCTTTCGACGAGCAGTACTTC. Encoded protein: CSSSLAFDEQYF.